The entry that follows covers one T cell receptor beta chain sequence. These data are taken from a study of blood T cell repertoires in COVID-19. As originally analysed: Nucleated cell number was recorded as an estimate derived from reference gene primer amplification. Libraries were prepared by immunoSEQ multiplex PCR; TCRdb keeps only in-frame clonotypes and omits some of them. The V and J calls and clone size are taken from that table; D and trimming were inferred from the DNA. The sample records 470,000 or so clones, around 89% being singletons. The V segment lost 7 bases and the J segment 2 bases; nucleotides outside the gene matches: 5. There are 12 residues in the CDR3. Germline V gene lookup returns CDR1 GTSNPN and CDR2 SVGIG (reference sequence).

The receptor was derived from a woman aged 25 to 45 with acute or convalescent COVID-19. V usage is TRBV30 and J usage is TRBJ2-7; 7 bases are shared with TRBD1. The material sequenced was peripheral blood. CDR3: CALGQGAYEQYF. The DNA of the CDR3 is TGTGCCTTGGGGCAGGGGGCCTACGAGCAGTACTTC.